This paragraph covers one T cell receptor (beta chain) sequence. Its antigen is still unknown. It has no much larger one-base neighbor in the sample; base qualities were not kept. The data were taken from a study of CD8 T cells in Susac syndrome (dated by TCRdb to between 2018 and 2021). Some background on the complete study: Repertoire sequencing was used to test whether CD8+ T cell activation and differentiation in Susac syndrome was antigen driven. The study compared CD8+ T cell repertoire clonality among roughly eleven healthy donors, 14 Susac syndrome patients and some 16 multiple sclerosis patients. Points the paper makes about the study in general: The number of individuals in the TCR sequencing and HLA analysis was recognized as being relatively small.

From V the trimming removes 4 bases and from J it removes 6 bases, while the gene matches leave 12 bases of the junction unaccounted for. Including cysteine and phenylalanine, the CDR3 has 16 amino acids. Only the CDR3 portion is preserved as DNA: 48 bases, with reading frame beginning at the first base. Reading the germline V gene gives CDR1 SGDLS and CDR2 YYNGEE. High-throughput TCR beta sequencing profiled peripheral blood CD8+ and CD4+ T cells from healthy donors, Susac syndrome patients and multiple sclerosis patients. The multiple sclerosis controls were treatment-naive patients who had stable or active relapsing-remitting disease and met the revised McDonald criteria. Bulk CD8+ and CD4+ T cells were purified by magnetic negative isolation, whereas CD8+ TEMRA cells were enriched by FACS. Blood was drawn into EDTA tubes, processed within 24 hours, and PBMCs were isolated by density gradient centrifugation. PBMCs intended for TCR sequencing were frozen in liquid nitrogen and were later thawed in a 37 degrees C water bath. A purity of at least 90% was achieved for sorted or isolated CD4+, CD8+ and CD8+ TEMRA cells.

RNA was extracted using the RNeasy kit, and roughly 0.45 to 1 ug of the RNA was reverse transcribed with random hexamers. The immunoSEQ multiplex PCR assay, covering 54 Vbeta and 13 Jbeta segments, was used to amplify TCR beta CDR3 regions. Bias from PCR amplification was corrected by using a synthetic template baseline for primer optimization and for computational correction. Regarding the original processing steps: Reads were assigned to V, D and J genes according to IMGT and analyzed in immunoSEQ Analyzer, with only productive sequences retained. Clonality was calculated as one minus the Shannon entropy normalized by log2 of the number of productive unique sequences. For each patient and control, public and private clones were evaluated among the 100 most prevalent clones. Susac-specific clones were defined as absent from healthy and MS cohorts, 850 to 1,300 published viral clones and other ImmuneACCESS disease sequences. The public reads were run again by TCRdb, first through fastp at Q25 and then through MiXCR, and only productive beta chains were kept. Entries are consolidated by CDR3 protein sequence, retaining the most common genes and DNA. The V and J calls follow TCRdb's processing rather than the paper's. The sample yields approximately 280,000 distinct CDR3 sequences; 70% to 90% were counted once. The ten biggest clones cover approximately 0.12% of the sample.

The chain couples TRBV9 to TRBJ2-3, and 9 bases in between align with TRBD2. The receptor was isolated from a human donor with multiple sclerosis. Sequences were obtained from CD8+ T cells from PBMCs. The CDR3 is CASSPLAGLISDTQYF. The DNA is TGTGCCAGCAGCCCACTAGCGGGTCTTATTTCGGATACGCAGTATTTT.